This passage covers 29 T cell receptor beta chains from one sample sequenced in a study of T cells after yellow fever vaccination. TCRdb re-derived calls from the 5' RACE reads in MiXCR, one entry per CDR3 protein. The data show some 670,000 distinct CDR3 sequences, with about 12% seen just once and 15% held by the top ten. The sample here was PBMCs, taken on the day of the yellow fever booster vaccination. Receptors were obtained from a man aged 30 to 45 who received the YFV17D yellow fever vaccine.

The table lists this clonotype with a few counts. The V and J genes are TRBV10-3 and TRBJ2-1; D is ambiguous. The CDR3 totals 19 residues. The V end lost 4 bases, the J end lost 5 bases, and 27 bases lay between the germline ends. CDR1 is ENHRY and CDR2 is SYGVKD in the germline V gene. This CDR3 is CAISGRRHTELRRDNEQFF. In DNA form, the CDR3 reads TGTGCCATCAGTGGCAGACGCCATACAGAACTTCGTAGGGACAATGAGCAGTTCTTC.

The genes are TRBV20-1 and TRBJ2-1; TRBD1 agrees at 8 bases. The V segment lost 6 bases and the J segment 5 bases; nucleotides outside the gene matches: 6. Germline CDR1 reads DFQATT; CDR2 reads SNEGSKA (reference sequence). The CDR3 covers 13 residues. CDR3 protein: CSADPTGDNEQFF. The CDR3 nucleotides are TGCAGTGCCGACCCGACAGGGGACAATGAGCAGTTCTTC.

The chain links TRBV30 to TRBJ1-2; D uncertain. The CDR3 is 13 amino acids. Germline loops: CDR1 GTSNPN, CDR2 SVGIG (reference sequence). The V and J ends lost 0 bases and 2 bases respectively, with 7 bases between them. DNA of the CDR3: TGTGCCTGGAGTGTAAGGCAAAACTATGGCTACACCTTC. The encoded protein is CAWSVRQNYGYTF.

This clonotype was counted a few times. The chain has TRBV12-3 or TRBV12-4 and TRBJ1-2, with D hard to call. Deletions cut 7 bases from V and 5 bases from J, with 14 bases between. This CDR3 spans 13 amino acids. CDR3 residues: CASTSTSTYGYTF. The CDR3 DNA reads as TGTGCCAGCACCAGTACTAGCACGTATGGCTACACCTTC.

The chain couples TRBV7-3 to TRBJ2-1; possibly TRBD2 for D (6 bases). The germline gives CDR1 SGHTA, CDR2 FQGTGA. V lost 6 bases and J 9 bases, leaving 18 bases between the germline ends. CDR3 length equals 14 residues. The CDR3 loop reads CASSGTPGWGEQFF. The CDR3 nucleotides read TGTGCCAGCAGTGGGACTCCTGGGTGGGGTGAGCAGTTCTTC.

The chain joins TRBV9 to TRBJ2-5, with 8 bases that match TRBD2. Germline V gene sequence: CDR1 SGDLS, CDR2 YYNGEE. CDR3 length: 16 amino acids. The V and J ends lost 4 bases and 5 bases, in that order; junction bases with no gene match: 13. The CDR3 sequence is CASSLRPGTRPETQYF. The DNA for the CDR3 is TGTGCCAGCAGCCTCCGTCCCGGGACTAGACCGGAGACCCAGTACTTC.

This clonotype was detected only a few times. The chain couples TRBV5-1 to TRBJ2-3; 7 bases are shared with TRBD1. This CDR3 contains 16 residues. V trimming: 4 bases; J trimming: 0 bases; junction bases outside the gene matches: 8. The germline V gene has CDR1 SGHRS and CDR2 YFSETQ. The CDR3 nucleotides are TGCGCCAGCAGCCCGATGCCGGGACAGAGCACAGATACGCAGTATTTT. Residues: CASSPMPGQSTDTQYF.

This sequence joins TRBV6-2 or TRBV6-3 and TRBJ1-5; unclear D gene. This CDR3 region has 14 residues. With 1 base removed from V and 7 bases from J, the gap between germline ends came to 11 bases. Germline assignment: CDR1 MNHEY and CDR2 SVGEGT. This CDR3 reads CASSYYGEAQPQHF. In nucleotides, the CDR3 is TGTGCCAGCAGTTACTACGGGGAGGCACAGCCCCAGCATTTT.

This clonotype has just a few counts. The J gene is TRBJ1-3, the V gene TRBV25-1; D gene ambiguous. The germline V gene has CDR1 MGHDK and CDR2 SYGVNS. Trimming stripped 2 bases from V and 0 bases from J, with 11 bases between. CDR3 length: 16 amino acids. The CDR3 DNA is TGTGCCAGCAGTGAAGGGAAGTTCAGCTCTGGAAACACCATATATTTT. Its translation: CASSEGKFSSGNTIYF. The entire variable domain, with the rest obtained from reference TRBV25-1 and TRBJ1-3, is as follows: EADIYQTPRYLVIGTGKKITLECSQTMGHDKMYWYQQDPGMELHLIHYSYGVNSTEKGDLSSESTVSRIRTEHFPLTLESARPSHTSQYLCASSEGKFSSGNTIYFGEGSWLTVV.

This clonotype was seen more than once but under ten times. This rearrangement joins TRBV5-5 to TRBJ2-7; TRBD2 is a possible D gene (5 bases). This CDR3 is 15 amino acids long. Germline CDR1 SGHKS, CDR2 YYEKEE (reference sequence). V lost 2 bases to trimming and J lost 4 bases, with 16 bases between them. CDR3 sequence: CASSLIVSGPYEQYF. CDR3 nucleotide sequence: TGTGCCAGCAGCTTAATAGTCAGCGGTCCTTACGAGCAGTACTTC.

This clonotype turned up a few times. A read error may account for a junction end that differs from germline. The chain links TRBV27 to TRBJ1-1; D perhaps matches TRBD1 (5 bases). The CDR3 contains 14 residues. Germline CDR1 is MNHEY and CDR2 is SMNVEV (reference sequence). The CDR3 sequence: CASSLRGGNTEASF. DNA for the CDR3: TGTGCCAGCAGTTTACGGGGCGGGAACACTGAAGCTTCCTTT.

This clonotype was detected only a few times. CDR3: CASSLRASPGLETQYF. CDR3 bases: TGTGCCAGCAGCTTAAGGGCTAGTCCGGGGTTGGAGACCCAGTACTTC. The chain links TRBV7-2 to TRBJ2-5, with D perhaps TRBD2 (5 bases). Germline loops: CDR1 SGHTA, CDR2 FQGNSA. The CDR3 sequence is 16 residues long. V was shortened by 2 bases and J by 5 bases, with 18 bases between the two germline ends.

This clonotype appeared a few times. This chain uses TRBV7-8 with TRBJ2-7, with TRBD1 as a possible D gene (6 bases). The CDR3 is made up of 17 amino acids. Germline CDR1 reads SGHVS; CDR2 reads FQNEAQ. V lost 5 bases, J lost 3 bases, and 23 bases lay in between. The CDR3 DNA follows: TGTGCCAGCAGCGACCGATCTCGTCCAGGGGCTTTCTACGAGCAGTACTTC. Protein sequence: CASSDRSRPGAFYEQYF.

The chain is built from TRBV4-3 and TRBJ2-3; TRBD2 agrees at 7 bases. CDR3 size: 18 residues. Looked up from germline, CDR1 is LGHNA and CDR2 is YSLEER. The V and J ends lost 1 base and 6 bases, in that order; junction bases with no gene match: 16. Written as DNA, the CDR3 is TGCGCCAGCAGCCAAGGGAGAGACACGGGAGGACCCTATGATACGCAGTATTTT. It specifies CASSQGRDTGGPYDTQYF.

There are a few counts of this clonotype. V is TRBV5-5 and J is TRBJ1-4; D call uncertain. The ends were cut back, 3 bases at V and 5 bases at J, with 17 bases in the middle. The V gene's germline CDR1 is SGHKS and CDR2 YYEKEE (reference sequence). CDR3 length equals 16 residues. CDR3 protein: CASSSPSEGWNEKLFF. The CDR3, as DNA: TGTGCCAGCAGCTCACCTTCAGAGGGTTGGAATGAAAAACTGTTTTTT.

The chain couples TRBV20-1 to TRBJ2-3, with D tentatively TRBD2 (5 bases). Per germline, CDR1 DFQATT and CDR2 SNEGSKA (reference sequence). Trimming cost V 3 bases and J 5 bases, with 15 bases left between them. The CDR3 runs to 14 residues. In DNA, the CDR3 is TGCAGTGCTAGTCCACCGGACTGGCGAGATACGCAGTATTTT. Residues: CSASPPDWRDTQYF.

V is TRBV27 and J is TRBJ2-1, with 7 bases aligning to TRBD1. Trimming took 2 bases from V and 7 from J; bases not matched to a gene: 8. This CDR3 is built from 15 residues. CDR1 and CDR2 (germline): MNHEY, SMNVEV (reference sequence). CDR3 amino acids: CASSLARGLENEQFF. In DNA form, the CDR3 reads TGTGCCAGCAGTTTAGCAAGGGGGCTTGAGAATGAGCAGTTCTTC.

This clonotype was seen only a few times. The rearrangement joins TRBV12-3 or TRBV12-4 to TRBJ2-1; 8 bases align to TRBD2. V lost 5 bases and J lost 5; bases outside the gene matches: 14. The CDR3 spans 17 residues. The CDR3: CASSRSVAAGVDNEQFF. CDR3 DNA: TGTGCCAGCAGTCGAAGTGTCGCAGCGGGAGTAGACAATGAGCAGTTCTTC.

The chain links TRBV9 to TRBJ2-1, with D unresolved. The V and J ends lost 3 bases and 4 bases respectively, with 17 bases between them. CDR1 and CDR2 (germline): SGDLS, YYNGEE. The CDR3 covers 16 residues. The CDR3 nucleotides are TGTGCCAGCAGCGGCGGTGGACCCCCGGGTTACAATGAGCAGTTCTTC. Amino acids: CASSGGGPPGYNEQFF. The variable domain in full, completed from reference TRBV9 and TRBJ2-1, reads DSGVTQTPKHLITATGQRVTLRCSPRSGDLSVYWYQQSLDQGLQFLIQYYNGEERAKGNILERFSAQQFPDLHSELNLSSLELGDSALYFCASSGGGPPGYNEQFFGPGTRLTVL.

This clonotype was counted many times. V is TRBV12-3 or TRBV12-4 and J is TRBJ2-3; D remains unclear. This CDR3 region has 13 residues. The V end was cut by 6 bases, the J end by 1 base, with 8 bases between. CDR3 sequence reads: CASRTSGTDTQYF. DNA of the CDR3: TGTGCCAGCAGGACCTCGGGCACAGATACGCAGTATTTT.

This clonotype was counted only a few times. V is TRBV3-1 and J is TRBJ2-5, with TRBD1 identical over 8 bases. Per germline, CDR1 LGHDT and CDR2 YNNKEL (reference sequence). The trim removed 0 bases at V and 6 bases at J, leaving 9 bases unmatched. CDR3 length: 16 amino acids. CDR3 sequence reads: CASSQDLDRASQTQYF. CDR3 bases: TGTGCCAGCAGCCAAGATTTGGACAGGGCCTCGCAGACCCAGTACTTC.

V is TRBV6-5 and J is TRBJ2-7; a weak D match, TRBD1 (7 bases). V lost 6 bases to trimming and J lost 12 bases, with 15 bases between them. CDR3 length: 11 amino acids. Germline V gene lookup returns CDR1 MNHEY and CDR2 SVGAGI. The CDR3 reads CASSQGGQTYF. Here the CDR3 DNA reads TGTGCCAGCAGCCAGGGGGGCCAAACGTACTTC.

The chain recombines TRBV9 with TRBJ2-5; 8 bases agree with TRBD2. V lost 4 bases and J lost 7; bases outside the gene matches: 12. This CDR3 has 15 amino acids. Germline-derived CDR1 and CDR2 are SGDLS and YYNGEE. CDR3: CASSPGPRGGVTQYF. The CDR3 DNA reads as TGTGCCAGCAGCCCAGGGCCACGGGGGGGAGTGACCCAGTACTTC.

The chain links TRBV5-1 to TRBJ2-7, with 11 bases aligning to TRBD2. The CDR3 runs 14 residues. V shed 6 bases, J shed 1 base, and the junction held 3 bases outside the gene matches. CDR1 is SGHRS and CDR2 is YFSETQ in the germline V gene. This CDR3 reads CASTSSGGSYEQYF. The CDR3 nucleotides are TGCGCCAGCACCTCTAGCGGGGGGTCCTACGAGCAGTACTTC. The variable domain in full, with the rest retrieved from reference TRBV5-1 and TRBJ2-7, is KAGVTQTPRYLIKTRGQQVTLSCSPISGHRSVSWYQQTPGQGLQFLFEYFSETQRNKGNFPGRFSGRQFSNSRSEMNVSTLELGDSALYLCASTSSGGSYEQYFGPGTRLTVT.

The V gene is TRBV5-1, the J gene TRBJ2-7, with 11 positions matching TRBD2. This CDR3 has 18 residues. The V gene's germline CDR1 is SGHRS and CDR2 YFSETQ. V shed 3 bases, J shed 1 base, and the junction held 12 bases outside the gene matches. CDR3 loop: CASSWAPSGRTQSYEQYF. The CDR3, as DNA: TGCGCCAGCAGCTGGGCTCCTAGCGGGAGGACACAATCCTACGAGCAGTACTTC.

This sequence joins TRBV21-1 and TRBJ2-1; the listed D gene, TRBD2, was not tested against the DNA. TRBV21-1 is designated a pseudogene. The CDR3 has 18 residues. As DNA, the CDR3 is TGTGCCAGCAGCAGGGGACTAGCGGGTACTAGCTCCTACAATGAGCAGTTCTTC. Translated: CASSRGLAGTSSYNEQFF.

This clonotype was observed at least ten times. The rearrangement uses TRBV6-1 and TRBJ2-5; 7 nucleotides match TRBD2. Per the germline V gene, CDR1 is MNHNS and CDR2 is SASEGT. This CDR3 contains 14 residues. The V segment lost 8 bases and the J segment 5 bases; nucleotides outside the gene matches: 11. The CDR3 sequence: CASGGGEFGETQYF. The CDR3 DNA reads TGTGCCAGCGGGGGAGGGGAGTTTGGGGAGACCCAGTACTTC.

This clonotype appeared a few times. The CDR3 coding sequence is TGTGCCAGCAGGAGGAAGGCGTACTCCTACGAGCAGTACTTC. This translates into CASRRKAYSYEQYF. The V gene is TRBV5-8, the J gene TRBJ2-7; no firm D call. The CDR3 loop spans 14 amino acids. V lost 5 bases, J lost 0 bases, and 12 bases lay in between. In germline, CDR1 is SGHTS, CDR2 YDEGEE.

The V gene is TRBV20-1, the J gene TRBJ2-1; TRBD2 aligns across 7 bases. The CDR3 totals 18 residues. The V segment lost 1 base and the J segment 0 bases; nucleotides outside the gene matches: 12. From germline, CDR1 is DFQATT and CDR2 SNEGSKA (reference sequence). CDR3 nucleotides: TGCAGTGCTAGAGCGGCGGGGCTAGCGGATTACTCCTACAATGAGCAGTTCTTC. It codes for CSARAAGLADYSYNEQFF.